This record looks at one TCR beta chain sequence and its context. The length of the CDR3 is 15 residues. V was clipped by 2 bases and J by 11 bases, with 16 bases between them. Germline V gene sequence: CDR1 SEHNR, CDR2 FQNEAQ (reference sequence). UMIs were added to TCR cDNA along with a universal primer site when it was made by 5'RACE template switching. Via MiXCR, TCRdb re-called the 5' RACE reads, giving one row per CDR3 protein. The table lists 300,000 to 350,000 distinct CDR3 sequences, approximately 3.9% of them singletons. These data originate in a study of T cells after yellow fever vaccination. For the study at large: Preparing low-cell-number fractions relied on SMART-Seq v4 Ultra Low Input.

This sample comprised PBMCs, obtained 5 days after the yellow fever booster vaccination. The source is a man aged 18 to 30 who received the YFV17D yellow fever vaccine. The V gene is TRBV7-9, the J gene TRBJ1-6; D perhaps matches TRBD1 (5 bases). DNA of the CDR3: TGTGCCAGCAGCTTAAAGTCGGACACGAAGACACCCCTCCACTTT. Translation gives CASSLKSDTKTPLHF.